This TCR beta chain was captured by sequencing in a study of Graves' ophthalmopathy and Graves' hyperthyroidism. Findings and limits, study-wide: Ophthalmopathy progression cases were predicted by the model with 70% to 71% sensitivity and 72.22% specificity.

Comment on this clonotype: No antigen is known for it.

Amplification of the TCR beta CDR3 regions used RNA transcripts (as template). HTBI primers were used in a first-round RT-PCR, which preceded a second-round multiplex PCR. TCRdb analysed the multiplex PCR reads with MiXCR anew, one entry per CDR3 protein. The table shows approximately 640,000 distinct CDR3 sequences, with about 40% occurring only once. The CDR3 length is 12 residues. Germline CDR1 SNHLY, CDR2 FYNNEI. V was trimmed by 10 bases and J by 4 bases, leaving 8 bases between them. Diagnostic conclusions were grounded in clinical symptoms, serum thyroxine, TRAb, thyroid ultrasound and orbital computed tomography. Isolation of PBMCs was performed using 9 to 10 ml of fresh peripheral blood.

The sequenced material came from peripheral blood. The chain couples TRBV2 to TRBJ2-6; no clear D. The clonotype comes from an adult man with Graves' ophthalmopathy. CDR3 region: CATRLGANVLTF. The CDR3, as DNA: TGTGCCACAAGGCTCGGGGCCAACGTCCTGACTTTC.